This T cell receptor (beta chain) was identified during a study of vaccination effects on CD4 cells after COVID-19. Turning to the study itself: Post-vaccine specimens were collected at a median of 72 days following the second dose.

Profiling relied on immunoSEQ multiplex PCR, and the TCRdb table lists in-frame clones only, not all of them. The table shows around 15,000 clones, with roughly 76% occurring only once. In the ViraFEST assay, antigen-specific CD4+ clonotypes were identified by expansion after peptide-pool stimulation. Once cultured for 9 to 11 days, the cells underwent separation to obtain CD4+ T cells. Subjects were given two BNT162b2 or mRNA-1273 vaccine doses. IL-2 at 10 IU/ml and peptides at 7.5 to 10 ug/ml were added to cultured PBMC, around 2.2 million per well. The CDR3 length is 16 residues. Germline lookup yields CDR1 MGHRA and CDR2 YSYEKL. Trimming took 0 bases from V and 6 from J, leaving 15 bases between them. With respect to this clone: Its antigen is undetermined.

V gene TRBV4-1 combines with J gene TRBJ2-1, with TRBD1 as a possible D gene (5 bases). The TCR was taken from a human donor who received a COVID-19 vaccine. The sequencing here drew on CD4+ T cells from PBMCs cultured with HCoV-NL63 spike peptides, taken after COVID-19 vaccination. The chain's CDR3 is CASSQDDLAGSNEQFF. The CDR3 nucleotides are TGCGCCAGCAGCCAAGATGATCTCGCAGGGTCCAATGAGCAGTTCTTC.